This T cell receptor (beta chain) originates from a study of blood T cells in healthy people across ages. Across the whole study: Per two T cells, about one barcoded beta molecule was captured through template switching.

The use of a sample-barcoded 5' primer and a J-beta primer mix characterized a second PCR of roughly 7 to 11 cycles. TCRdb itself ran the 5' RACE reads through MiXCR, one entry per CDR3 protein. The sample consists of 1.8 million or so distinct CDR3 sequences, roughly two fifths of them appearing once. This CDR3 comprises 12 residues. The V end was cut by 4 bases, the J end by 8 bases, with 10 bases between. From germline, CDR1 is MNHNS and CDR2 SASEGT. This TCR was sampled from a human donor in good health. The sample was blood. The chain employs TRBV6-1 and TRBJ2-3, with D possibly matching TRBD2 (5 bases). The CDR3 here is CASSVGGGTQYF. CDR3 nucleotides: TGTGCCAGCAGTGTAGGTGGAGGTACGCAGTATTTT.